The 25 T cell receptor beta chains below come from one sample, sequenced in a study of PD-1 blockade in classical Hodgkin lymphoma. Time point given: cycle 4 day 1 (C4D1), after 5 to 7 weeks of nivolumab. Brentuximab vedotin exposure varied, and every patient relapsed after autologous stem cell transplantation. Here immunoSEQ multiplex PCR was the method, and the copy in TCRdb shows in-frame clones only, minus some. The sample consists of nearly 50,000 clones, around 74% of them appearing once. The starting material was peripheral blood mononuclear cells (PBMCs), obtained before the fourth cycle of nivolumab. The receptors were sampled from a human donor with classical Hodgkin lymphoma.

The chain is built from TRBV7-2 and TRBJ1-2; D gene unclear. The CDR3 has 12 amino acids. The germline CDR1 and CDR2 sequences are SGHTA and FQGNSA. V was pared by 3 bases and J by 5 bases, with 7 bases between. The CDR3 reads CASSLRSYGYTF. The CDR3 DNA reads TGTGCCAGCAGCTTGAGATCTTATGGCTACACCTTC.

The chain couples TRBV7-2 to TRBJ1-2; a weak D match, TRBD1 (5 bases). From germline, CDR1 is SGHTA and CDR2 FQGNSA. Trimming stripped 1 base from V and 2 bases from J, with 11 bases between. The CDR3 runs to 15 residues. CDR3 nucleotides: TGTGCCAGCAGCTTAGGGGGCAGTATAAACTATGGCTACACCTTC. It codes for CASSLGGSINYGYTF.

V gene TRBV29-1 combines with J gene TRBJ2-7; D gene ambiguous. V lost 3 bases, J lost 5 bases, and 14 bases lay in between. This CDR3 contains 13 residues. Looked up from germline, CDR1 is SQVTM and CDR2 is ANQGSEA. In nucleotides, the CDR3 is TGCAGCGTTGACGCAGGAACCCTAAACGAGCAGTACTTC. Translation gives CSVDAGTLNEQYF.

V and J are TRBV9 and TRBJ1-3; 8 nucleotides agree with TRBD1. CDR1 is SGDLS, CDR2 YYNGEE, per germline. The junction had 8 bases not matched to a gene; V was cut back by 3 bases and J by 3 bases. This CDR3 is 16 amino acids long. The CDR3 coding sequence is TGTGCCAGCAGCGCCAGGGATGGGACAGGTGGAAACACCATATATTTT. Translated, it gives CASSARDGTGGNTIYF.

This sequence joins TRBV6-6 and TRBJ1-1, with 7 bases that match TRBD1. CDR1 is MNHNY and CDR2 is SVGAGI in the germline V gene (reference sequence). This CDR3 is 13 amino acids long. J lost 8 bases, V lost 4 bases, and 7 bases had no gene match. DNA of the CDR3: TGTGCCAGCAGTTTCCCGACAGGGCAAGAAGCTTTCTTT. Protein product: CASSFPTGQEAFF.

The V call is TRBV27, the J call TRBJ2-7; 7 nucleotides agree with TRBD1. Germline V lookup: CDR1 MNHEY, CDR2 SMNVEV (reference sequence). The CDR3 spans 12 residues. After removal of 5 bases from V and 4 bases from J, the junction contained 2 bases not matched to a gene. The CDR3 coding sequence is TGTGCCAGCAGTAAACAGGGGTACGAGCAGTACTTC. It codes for CASSKQGYEQYF.

V and J are TRBV7-3 and TRBJ1-2, with D tentatively TRBD1 (5 bases). CDR1 is SGHTA and CDR2 is FQGTGA in the germline V gene. This CDR3 has 14 amino acids. The V gene lost 1 base and the J gene lost 7 bases, with 13 bases spanning the gap. The CDR3 sequence is CASSLSGGASGYTF. As DNA, the CDR3 is TGTGCCAGCAGCTTAAGCGGGGGAGCGTCTGGCTACACCTTC. Combining the CDR3 with reference TRBV7-3 and TRBJ1-2 gives the whole variable domain GAGVSQTPSNKVTEKGKYVELRCDPISGHTALYWYRQSLGQGPEFLIYFQGTGAADDSGLPNDRFFAVRPEGSVSTLKIQRTERGDSAVYLCASSLSGGASGYTFGSGTRLTVV.

A few counts support this clone. CDR3 nucleotide sequence: TGTGCCAGCAGTGAGGGCAGTCGGCACCGCTCTGGAAACACCATATATTTT. It is translated as CASSEGSRHRSGNTIYF. The chain carries TRBV2 and TRBJ1-3; D is ambiguous. V gave up 3 bases and J gave up 0 bases, with 15 bases separating them. The V gene's germline CDR1 is SNHLY and CDR2 FYNNEI. The CDR3 is 17 amino acids.

The table lists this clone with a few counts. V gene TRBV5-4 combines with J gene TRBJ2-6; the D is unclear. Germline lookup yields CDR1 SGHNT and CDR2 YYREEE (reference sequence). This CDR3 has 15 residues. Trimming left V 2 bases short and J 0 bases short, with 6 bases between. CDR3: CASSFLSSGANVLTF. CDR3 in DNA: TGTGCCAGCAGCTTTTTAAGCTCTGGGGCCAACGTCCTGACTTTC.

This sequence joins TRBV4-3 and TRBJ1-3; weak D call: TRBD1 (6 bases). V gave up 4 bases and J gave up 1 base, with 23 bases separating them. CDR3 length: 19 residues. The germline CDR1 and CDR2 sequences are LGHNA and YSLEER. This chain's CDR3 is CASSPKGQGHYLSGNTIYF. CDR3 DNA sequence: TGCGCCAGCAGCCCTAAGGGTCAGGGACACTATCTTTCTGGAAACACCATATATTTT.

This clone occurred many times. The rearrangement links TRBV29-1 to TRBJ1-1, with a weak D call TRBD1 (5 bases). The germline gives CDR1 SQVTM, CDR2 ANQGSEA. The CDR3 has 14 amino acids. Trimming took off 0 bases at V and 1 base at J, with 9 bases between the two ends. CDR3 sequence (DNA): TGCAGCGTTGAAGATTGGGGGAGGAACACTGAAGCTTTCTTT. Encoded protein: CSVEDWGRNTEAFF.

The chain employs TRBV6-5 and TRBJ1-2; no definite D call. Germline V gives CDR1 MNHEY, CDR2 SVGAGI. The CDR3 covers 14 residues. V was trimmed by 7 bases and J by 4 bases, leaving 16 bases between them. This CDR3 is CASIVGQGGYGYTF. CDR3 DNA: TGTGCCAGCATTGTGGGCCAAGGAGGCTATGGCTACACCTTC.

The J gene is TRBJ2-3, the V gene TRBV6-1; 9 bases match TRBD1. The CDR3 loop spans 14 amino acids. From germline, CDR1 is MNHNS and CDR2 SASEGT. The trim removed 7 bases at V and 5 bases at J, leaving 7 bases unmatched. DNA for the CDR3: TGTGCCAGCATGGAGACAGGGGGTAGAGATACGCAGTATTTT. Protein: CASMETGGRDTQYF.

The V call is TRBV2, the J call TRBJ1-1; D is ambiguous. This CDR3 comprises 13 residues. V shed 4 bases and J shed 4 bases, with 10 bases lying between them. Per germline, CDR1 SNHLY and CDR2 FYNNEI. The CDR3 loop reads CASSVRLGTEAFF. Here the CDR3 DNA reads TGTGCCAGCAGTGTTCGATTAGGCACTGAAGCTTTCTTT.

V gene TRBV5-1 combines with J gene TRBJ2-3, with D perhaps being TRBD1 or TRBD2 (5 bases each). Germline CDR1 SGHRS, CDR2 YFSETQ. The V end lost 1 base, the J end lost 2 bases, and 20 bases lay between the germline ends. The CDR3 is made up of 18 amino acids. CDR3 in DNA: TGCGCCAGCAGCTTGCGGGGCAGAAGGATCTCTTCCACAGATACGCAGTATTTT. Its protein is CASSLRGRRISSTDTQYF.

Many counts were recorded for this clone. The chain links TRBV12-2 to TRBJ2-2. TRBV12-2 is a known pseudogene. The CDR3 is 14 amino acids. The CDR3, as DNA: TGTGCAAGTCGCGACGGGACCTCCGGCGGGGAGCTGTTTTTT. It translates to CASRDGTSGGELFF.

This chain uses TRBV27 with TRBJ2-2, with unresolved D. The V and J ends lost 6 bases and 6 bases respectively, with 11 bases between them. Germline V gene lookup returns CDR1 MNHEY and CDR2 SMNVEV (reference sequence). The CDR3 runs to 13 residues. In DNA form, the CDR3 reads TGTGCCAGCAGCCTTAAGTGGTCCGGGGAGCTGTTTTTT. It codes for CASSLKWSGELFF.

The chain joins TRBV9 to TRBJ1-5; D remains unclear. The CDR3 spans 16 residues. From germline, CDR1 is SGDLS and CDR2 YYNGEE. Trimming shortened V by 3 bases and J by 1 base, and 14 bases separated the two germline ends. The CDR3 protein is CASSGGVTLSNQPQHF. The CDR3 nucleotides are TGTGCCAGCAGCGGCGGAGTGACACTAAGCAATCAGCCCCAGCATTTT.

This clone was seen many times. This rearrangement joins TRBV5-1 to TRBJ1-3; TRBD1 might be the D (5 bases). Between the trimmed V and J ends, which lost 2 bases and 2 bases, there was a span of 14 bases. CDR3 length: 16 residues. Germline CDR1 is SGHRS and CDR2 is YFSETQ. The CDR3 sequence: CASSFGLAGAGNTIYF. In DNA, the CDR3 is TGCGCCAGCAGCTTTGGGCTTGCGGGGGCTGGAAACACCATATATTTT.

V and J are TRBV28 and TRBJ2-1, with 9 bases lining up with TRBD2. Looked up from germline, CDR1 is MDHEN and CDR2 is SYDVKM. Germline trimming cut 3 bases from V and 7 bases from J; bases unmatched to any gene: 7. The CDR3 sequence is 15 residues long. The CDR3 bases are TGTGCCAGCAGTTTCTTCGGACTAGCGCAGAATGAGCAGTTCTTC. Translation gives CASSFFGLAQNEQFF.

The J gene is TRBJ2-3, the V gene TRBV28; no clear D gene. Trimming cost V 5 bases and J 2 bases, with 11 bases left between them. Germline CDR1 reads MDHEN; CDR2 reads SYDVKM. The CDR3 length is 14 residues. CDR3 sequence (DNA): TGTGCCAGCAGTCCATTAGGATTCACAGATACGCAGTATTTT. As protein: CASSPLGFTDTQYF. The whole variable domain, filled in from reference TRBV28 and TRBJ2-3, reads DVKVTQSSRYLVKRTGEKVFLECVQDMDHENMFWYRQDPGLGLRLIYFSYDVKMKEKGDIPEGYSVSREKKERFSLILESASTNQTSMYLCASSPLGFTDTQYFGPGTRLTVL.

This chain uses TRBV28 with TRBJ1-1, with D uncertain. Germline V gene lookup returns CDR1 MDHEN and CDR2 SYDVKM. The length of the CDR3 is 13 residues. Trimming pared 2 bases from V and 5 bases from J, leaving 9 bases between. CDR3 DNA: TGTGCCAGCAGTTTAAGGGAGGAAACTGAAGCTTTCTTT. This translates into CASSLREETEAFF.

The genes are TRBV6-5 and TRBJ1-1, with unresolved D. The V end lost 6 bases, the J end lost 1 base, and 9 bases lay between the germline ends. The CDR3 spans 13 residues. Germline V CDR1 and CDR2: MNHEY, SVGAGI. The CDR3 is CASRLGGNTEAFF. The CDR3 nucleotides read TGTGCCAGCAGATTGGGAGGGAACACTGAAGCTTTCTTT.

This clone showed up just a few times. This chain links TRBV5-5 with TRBJ1-2, with a weak D call TRBD1 (6 bases). Germline V gene sequence: CDR1 SGHKS, CDR2 YYEKEE (reference sequence). Trimming shortened V by 4 bases and J by 2 bases, and 9 bases separated the two germline ends. This CDR3 region has 13 residues. The CDR3 loop is CASSATGNYGYTF. In DNA form, the CDR3 reads TGTGCCAGCAGCGCTACAGGGAACTATGGCTACACCTTC.

The gene calls are TRBV5-5 and TRBJ1-2; no clear D. Germline CDR1 and CDR2: SGHKS and YYEKEE (reference sequence). This CDR3 has 13 amino acids. V was trimmed by 4 bases and J by 3 bases, leaving 10 bases between them. DNA of the CDR3: TGTGCCAGCAGCGCCAAGGCCGACTATGGCTACACCTTC. As protein: CASSAKADYGYTF.